These 32 T cell receptor beta chains were sequenced from one sample in a study of CD8 T cells in ankylosing spondylitis. TCRdb independently ran MiXCR on the 5' RACE reads; one entry per CDR3 protein. The top ten clones hold over 10% of a sample with around 150,000 distinct CDR3 sequences, approximately 7.3% of them seen once. Sequenced input: blood, either unsorted or a sorted T cell fraction (not recorded which). The receptors come from a female donor with ankylosing spondylitis or in good health (not recorded which).

This clonotype was picked up many times. CDR3: CASSPGTSGDEQFF. CDR3 coding DNA: TGCGCCAGCAGCCCCGGGACTAGCGGAGATGAGCAGTTCTTC. The chain recombines TRBV5-1 with TRBJ2-1; TRBD2 aligns across 11 bases. This CDR3 is built from 14 residues. CDR1 is SGHRS, CDR2 YFSETQ, per germline. V trimming: 4 bases; J trimming: 8 bases; junction bases outside the gene matches: 5.

This clonotype occurred many times. This chain links TRBV4-2 with TRBJ2-1, with D perhaps matching TRBD2 (6 bases). This CDR3 comprises 14 residues. V lost 1 base and J 3 bases, leaving 7 bases between the germline ends. Germline assignment: CDR1 LGHNA and CDR2 YNFKEQ. The CDR3 loop is CASSQAGDYNEQFF. The CDR3 coding sequence is TGTGCCAGCAGCCAAGCGGGAGACTACAATGAGCAGTTCTTC.

This clonotype was seen at least ten times. The chain carries TRBV4-1 and TRBJ2-3; D remains unclear. CDR1 is MGHRA, CDR2 YSYEKL, per germline. The CDR3 loop spans 14 amino acids. Trimming shortened V by 0 bases and J by 2 bases, and 6 bases separated the two germline ends. CDR3: CASSQDLLTDTQYF. The CDR3, as DNA: TGCGCCAGCAGCCAAGACCTCCTCACAGATACGCAGTATTTT.

This clonotype was seen many times. This chain uses TRBV20-1 with TRBJ2-1; TRBD1 is a possible D gene (6 bases). CDR3 size: 15 residues. CDR1 is DFQATT and CDR2 is SNEGSKA in the germline V gene (reference sequence). The V end lost 8 bases, the J end lost 6 bases, and 23 bases lay between the germline ends. The CDR3 spells CSPFLSGGRGNEQFF. CDR3 nucleotide sequence: TGCAGTCCGTTCCTAAGCGGCGGCAGGGGCAATGAGCAGTTCTTC.

V gene TRBV4-1 combines with J gene TRBJ1-1; D call uncertain. CDR1 and CDR2 (germline): MGHRA, YSYEKL. Trimming cost V 1 base and J 6 bases, with 6 bases left between them. CDR3 length: 12 amino acids. The CDR3 region is CASSQGSAEAFF. CDR3 DNA sequence: TGCGCCAGCAGCCAAGGGTCAGCTGAAGCTTTCTTT.

This clonotype was seen at least ten times. The chain couples TRBV28 to TRBJ1-5; tentative D call: TRBD1 (6 bases). The CDR3 length is 15 residues. The germline V and J ends were trimmed by 1 base and 2 bases, with 9 bases remaining between them. The germline CDR1 and CDR2 sequences are MDHEN and SYDVKM. This chain's CDR3 is CASSLSGGRNQPQHF. DNA of the CDR3: TGTGCCAGCAGTTTATCGGGGGGCCGCAATCAGCCCCAGCATTTT. Complete variable domain (other parts from reference TRBV28 and TRBJ1-5): DVKVTQSSRYLVKRTGEKVFLECVQDMDHENMFWYRQDPGLGLRLIYFSYDVKMKEKGDIPEGYSVSREKKERFSLILESASTNQTSMYLCASSLSGGRNQPQHFGDGTRLSIL.

This clonotype has ten or more counts. This chain links TRBV6-9 with TRBJ2-2; D is unclear. The CDR3 extends over 13 amino acids. V lost 0 bases and J lost 6, with 5 bases in between. The germline CDR1 and CDR2 sequences are MNHGY and SVAAGI. The DNA for the CDR3 is TGTGCCAGCAGTTATTCTGGTCCCGGGGAGCTGTTTTTT. Amino acids: CASSYSGPGELFF.

In this sample, this clonotype turned up many times. V gene TRBV24-1 combines with J gene TRBJ1-5, with D unresolved. Germline CDR1 reads KGHDR; CDR2 reads SFDVKD. V lost 8 bases to trimming and J lost 5 bases, with 15 bases between them. This CDR3 has 14 residues. The CDR3 DNA sequence: TGTGCCACCACTAAGGTTTTAGGTTATCAGCCCCAGCATTTT. It yields the protein CATTKVLGYQPQHF.

This clonotype was counted many times. This chain connects TRBV6-5 to TRBJ2-1, with 8 bases matching TRBD2. Germline values: CDR1 MNHEY, CDR2 SVGAGI. Trimming at V came to 0 bases and at J to 4 bases, leaving 11 bases not matched to a gene. The CDR3 runs 18 residues. This CDR3 is CASSYSTGGRGVYNEQFF. CDR3 sequence (DNA): TGTGCCAGCAGTTACTCGACCGGTGGGCGGGGGGTATACAATGAGCAGTTCTTC.

This clonotype was picked up many times. The CDR3 loop reads CASSQWGGGRADTQYF. As DNA, the CDR3 is TGTGCCAGCAGCCAATGGGGGGGGGGCCGGGCAGATACGCAGTATTTT. V and J are TRBV4-2 and TRBJ2-3, with a possible D match to TRBD2 (7 bases). There are 16 residues in the CDR3. Trimming removed 2 bases from V and 4 bases from J, with 16 bases in between. From germline, CDR1 is LGHNA and CDR2 YNFKEQ.

This clonotype occurred many times. V is TRBV4-3 and J is TRBJ2-2, with D possibly called TRBD1 or TRBD2 (5 bases each). The V end lost 2 bases, the J end lost 6 bases, and 13 bases lay between the germline ends. CDR3 size: 15 residues. The V gene's germline CDR1 is LGHNA and CDR2 YSLEER. In DNA, the CDR3 is TGCGCCAGCAGCCAACGACTATCGACAGCCGGGGAGCTGTTTTTT. This translates into CASSQRLSTAGELFF.

The rearrangement links TRBV15 to TRBJ2-1, with D possibly matching TRBD2 (6 bases). Trimming took 5 bases from V and 0 from J, leaving 11 bases between them. CDR1 and CDR2 (germline): LNHNV, YYDKDF (reference sequence). This CDR3 spans 15 amino acids. The CDR3 protein is CATSPGGISYNEQFF. DNA for the CDR3: TGTGCCACCAGCCCTGGGGGGATCTCCTACAATGAGCAGTTCTTC. Full variable domain (missing parts from reference TRBV15 and TRBJ2-1): DAMVIQNPRYQVTQFGKPVTLSCSQTLNHNVMYWYQQKSSQAPKLLFHYYDKDFNNEADTPDNFQSRRPNTSFCFLDIRSPGLGDTAMYLCATSPGGISYNEQFFGPGTRLTVL.

This clonotype showed up many times. The rearrangement joins TRBV6-2 or TRBV6-3 to TRBJ1-1, with TRBD1 identical over 8 bases. The junction had 7 bases not matched to a gene; V was cut back by 7 bases and J by 0 bases. Germline CDR1 MNHEY, CDR2 SVGEGT. The CDR3 consists of 15 residues. The DNA of the CDR3 is TGTGCCAGCAACAACGGACAGGGATTGAACACTGAAGCTTTCTTT. Protein product: CASNNGQGLNTEAFF.

This clonotype was detected ten times or more. The rearrangement links TRBV7-9 to TRBJ1-2, with D unclear. V shed 4 bases and J shed 3 bases, with 9 bases lying between them. CDR3 length: 13 amino acids. Germline V gene data show CDR1 as SEHNR and CDR2 as FQNEAQ (reference sequence). The CDR3 nucleotides read TGTGCCAGCAGCTCCCTAGTCGACTATGGCTACACCTTC. The encoded protein is CASSSLVDYGYTF. The entire variable domain, with the rest obtained from reference TRBV7-9 and TRBJ1-2, is as follows: DTGVSQNPRHKITKRGQNVTFRCDPISEHNRLYWYRQTLGQGPEFLTYFQNEAQLEKSRLLSDRFSAERPKGSFSTLEIQRTEQGDSAMYLCASSSLVDYGYTFGSGTRLTVV.

This clonotype came up many times. This chain links TRBV9 with TRBJ1-1; D ambiguous. The CDR3 runs 12 residues. Trimming left V 0 bases short and J 1 base short, with 1 base between. The germline CDR1 and CDR2 sequences are SGDLS and YYNGEE. This CDR3 reads CASSVENTEAFF. CDR3 DNA: TGTGCCAGCAGCGTAGAGAACACTGAAGCTTTCTTT.

This clonotype was found many times. The chain couples TRBV12-3 or TRBV12-4 to TRBJ2-5; the D gene is possibly TRBD2 (6 bases). The CDR3 loop spans 15 amino acids. The ends were cut back, 4 bases at V and 5 bases at J, with 17 bases in the middle. CDR3 nucleotides: TGTGCCAGCAGTTCCCCTTCGTTGGGGAGGGAGACCCAGTACTTC. Encoded protein: CASSSPSLGRETQYF.

This clonotype was picked up a small number of times. Being one base from a much bigger clone, this may be a read error. The chain links TRBV5-1 to TRBJ1-1; 9 nucleotides align to TRBD1. The CDR3 length is 16 residues. J lost 10 bases, V lost 2 bases, and 15 bases had no gene match. Germline loops: CDR1 SGHRS, CDR2 YFSETQ. The CDR3 nucleotides are TGCGCCAGCAGCTTATCCCCCGGGACAGGGTGGATAGGAGCTTTCTTT. Translation: CASSLSPGTGWIGAFF.

This clonotype has a single count. This CDR3 reads CACEASRNSPLHF. The CDR3 DNA reads as TGTGCCTGTGAGGCCTCGAGGAATTCACCCCTCCACTTT. This chain joins TRBV30 and TRBJ1-6; D uncertain. The V end lost 6 bases, the J end lost 7 bases, and 13 bases lay between the germline ends. Per the germline V gene, CDR1 is GTSNPN and CDR2 is SVGIG (reference sequence). The CDR3 is 13 amino acids.

Ten or more counts support this clonotype. The V and J genes are TRBV27 and TRBJ2-1; 7 bases fit TRBD2. V shed 6 bases and J 4 bases; nucleotides not matched to a gene: 3. The CDR3 loop spans 13 amino acids. CDR1 is MNHEY, CDR2 SMNVEV, per germline (reference sequence). As DNA, the CDR3 is TGTGCCAGCAGCCGGACTAGTTACAATGAGCAGTTCTTC. Its translation is CASSRTSYNEQFF.

This clonotype has just a few counts. The J gene is TRBJ2-5, the V gene TRBV7-6; D call uncertain. Trimming pared 3 bases from V and 0 bases from J, leaving 11 bases between. Germline CDR1 reads SGHVS; CDR2 reads FNYEAQ. The CDR3 consists of 15 residues. The CDR3 sequence is CASSFSVQYQETQYF. For the CDR3, the DNA is TGTGCCAGCAGCTTTTCGGTGCAGTACCAAGAGACCCAGTACTTC. Full variable domain (outside the CDR3, taken from reference TRBV7-6 and TRBJ2-5): GAGVSQSPRYKVTKRGQDVALRCDPISGHVSLYWYRQALGQGPEFLTYFNYEAQQDKSGLPNDRFSAERPEGSISTLTIQRTEQRDSAMYRCASSFSVQYQETQYFGPGTRLLVL.

Many counts were recorded for this clonotype. The chain joins TRBV7-2 to TRBJ1-2; the D gene is possibly TRBD1 (6 bases). V was clipped by 1 base and J by 8 bases, with 11 bases between them. Germline values: CDR1 SGHTA, CDR2 FQGNSA. This CDR3 spans 13 amino acids. CDR3 residues: CASSLGAGAGYTF. The CDR3 DNA sequence: TGTGCCAGCAGCTTAGGGGCGGGGGCAGGCTACACCTTC.

This clonotype was observed many times. The rearrangement links TRBV20-1 to TRBJ2-3, with D tentatively TRBD2 (5 bases). Looked up from germline, CDR1 is DFQATT and CDR2 is SNEGSKA (reference sequence). The V end was cut by 6 bases, the J end by 2 bases, with 15 bases between. There are 14 residues in the CDR3. CDR3 DNA: TGCAGTGCCGCCCGGGGAGAGGCCACAGATACGCAGTATTTT. Amino acids: CSAARGEATDTQYF.

J is TRBJ1-2 and V is TRBV10-3; a weak D match, TRBD1 (6 bases). Between the trimmed V and J ends, which lost 7 bases and 7 bases, there was a span of 22 bases. Per the germline V gene, CDR1 is ENHRY and CDR2 is SYGVKD. This CDR3 region has 15 residues. CDR3 residues: CAITERTRGGGGYTF. CDR3 bases: TGTGCCATCACCGAGCGGACCCGGGGGGGCGGTGGCTACACCTTC.

This clonotype was observed at least ten times. V usage is TRBV6-6 and J usage is TRBJ2-3; tentative D call: TRBD2 (5 bases). The CDR3 has 12 residues. Trimming left V 6 bases short and J 11 bases short, with 15 bases between. Germline CDR1 is MNHNY and CDR2 is SVGAGI (reference sequence). Written as DNA, the CDR3 is TGTGCCAGCAGCCCCCGGGCGGGTAAGCAGTATTTT. It encodes CASSPRAGKQYF.

This clonotype has a count of ten or more. The chain carries TRBV28 and TRBJ2-1; 8 nucleotides align to TRBD2. Unmatched junction bases numbered 6, after V lost 2 bases and J lost 15 bases. The CDR3 spans 12 residues. Germline CDR1 reads MDHEN; CDR2 reads SYDVKM. In DNA, the CDR3 is TGTGCCAGCAGTTTACACAGGGCGGGGGGGTTCTTC. Translating gives CASSLHRAGGFF.

This clonotype was observed at least ten times. The genes are TRBV27 and TRBJ1-1; D not resolved. The V end lost 4 bases, the J end lost 0 bases, and 9 bases lay between the germline ends. The CDR3 is 14 residues long. In germline, CDR1 is MNHEY, CDR2 SMNVEV (reference sequence). The CDR3 is CASSSGFMNTEAFF. For the CDR3, the DNA is TGTGCCAGCAGTTCGGGGTTCATGAACACTGAAGCTTTCTTT.

This clonotype was seen repeatedly, ten times or more. The rearrangement uses TRBV20-1 and TRBJ2-5, with no clear D. This CDR3 contains 13 residues. Germline values: CDR1 DFQATT, CDR2 SNEGSKA (reference sequence). Deletions cut 1 base from V and 4 bases from J, with 10 bases between. The CDR3 loop is CSARGVAAETQYF. The CDR3, as DNA: TGCAGTGCTAGAGGGGTTGCGGCAGAGACCCAGTACTTC.

This clonotype was observed at least ten times. The chain recombines TRBV6-5 with TRBJ2-5, with 9 bases lining up with TRBD2. The germline V gene has CDR1 MNHEY and CDR2 SVGAGI. With 2 bases clipped from V and 4 bases from J, the junction kept 8 bases outside the gene matches. The CDR3 length is 16 residues. The CDR3 is CASSYEGLAQPETQYF. The CDR3 DNA follows: TGTGCCAGCAGTTACGAGGGACTAGCCCAACCAGAGACCCAGTACTTC.

This clonotype came up many times. The chain combines TRBV7-8 with TRBJ1-1, with 10 bases fitting TRBD1. The CDR3 covers 13 residues. J was trimmed by 6 bases and V by 4 bases; bases with no gene match: 2. CDR1 is SGHVS, CDR2 FQNEAQ, per germline. CDR3 loop: CASSWDRGAEAFF. DNA of the CDR3: TGTGCCAGCAGCTGGGACAGGGGAGCTGAAGCTTTCTTT.

This clonotype was detected ten times or more. The chain carries TRBV25-1 and TRBJ2-1; D is possibly TRBD2 (6 bases). The CDR3 is 15 residues long. Germline CDR1 is MGHDK and CDR2 is SYGVNS. V lost 6 bases to trimming and J lost 0 bases, with 12 bases between them. The CDR3 protein is CASSHDGSSYNEQFF. CDR3 DNA sequence: TGTGCCAGCAGCCACGACGGGAGCTCCTACAATGAGCAGTTCTTC.

In its sample, this clonotype was seen many times. The rearrangement uses TRBV6-1 and TRBJ1-5; D perhaps matches TRBD1 (5 bases). There are 16 residues in the CDR3. CDR1 is MNHNS, CDR2 SASEGT, per germline. V was shortened by 2 bases and J by 0 bases, with 11 bases between the two germline ends. The CDR3 loop reads CASSEHRQFSNQPQHF. The CDR3 DNA follows: TGTGCCAGCAGTGAACACCGACAGTTTAGCAATCAGCCCCAGCATTTT.

This clonotype showed up many times. The chain links TRBV12-3 or TRBV12-4 to TRBJ2-2; TRBD1 might be the D (5 bases). This CDR3 region has 13 residues. V was pared by 2 bases and J by 8 bases, with 9 bases between. The CDR3 DNA sequence: TGTGCCAGCAGTTTAACAGGTCCTGGGGAGCTGTTTTTT. Protein sequence: CASSLTGPGELFF.